Sequencing of this TCR beta chain was carried out in a study of blood T cell repertoires in COVID-19. Whole-study context: Whether acute or convalescent, the COVID-19 samples came from the United States, Italy and Spain. T cells, B-cell-depleted T cells, or PBMCs provided the cDNA or gDNA that served as material.

Trimming left V 3 bases short and J 6 bases short, with 11 bases between. The CDR3 length is 13 residues. Germline V gives CDR1 GTSNPN, CDR2 SVGIG (reference sequence). In the original analysis: Quantification of nucleated cells was approximated via reference gene primer amplification. Repertoires were generated with immunoSEQ multiplex PCR, while TCRdb's copy carries only in-frame clones and drops some. The DNA gave D and trimming, while V, J and clone size come from that table. The table records about 74,000 clones, roughly 86% of them present only once. This clone occurred a few times. The rearrangement links TRBV30 to TRBJ2-2; D may be TRBD2 (5 bases). What was sequenced was peripheral blood. The origin of this receptor is a man aged 70-80 years with acute or convalescent COVID-19. CDR3 loop: CAWSPMRAGELFF. CDR3 in DNA: TGTGCCTGGAGCCCCATGCGGGCCGGGGAGCTGTTTTTT.